This section outlines one TCR beta chain sequence together with its context. Its antigen remains unknown. This specimen belongs to a study of T cell responses to AZD1222 COVID-19 vaccine. Some clones are missing from TCRdb's copy, which holds only in-frame ones; the method was immunoSEQ multiplex PCR. The data show roughly 190,000 clones, roughly 92% seen once. Study results and caveats: It was only a handful of AZD1222 recipients who were seropositive at baseline. The study sampled repertoires only after the peak T cell response. Donor demographics were predominantly white British with a female majority; clonal diversity may be underestimated. Mapped onto spike, vaccine-associated CD4 TCRs spanned it and were dominant at 160-218 and 743-854.

The clonotype comes from an adult in good health. Sequenced material: peripheral blood, taken on day 0 of AZD1222 vaccination.

CDR3 residues: CASSSGQTGELFF. As DNA, the CDR3 is TGCGCCAGCAGCTCCGGACAGACAGGGGAGCTGTTTTTT. This chain joins TRBV5-1 and TRBJ2-2, with D perhaps matching TRBD1 (6 bases). From germline, CDR1 is SGHRS and CDR2 YFSETQ. The CDR3 is 13 amino acids. Between the trimmed V and J ends, which lost 3 bases and 8 bases, there was a span of 11 bases.